This T cell receptor (beta chain) was identified during a study of shared clonotypes between healthy human individuals. Method: immunoSEQ multiplex PCR; TCRdb's copy keeps in-frame clones and lacks some. This sample carries over a million clones, roughly 80% of them seen once, and the ten largest clones take about 1.4%. Deletions cut 5 bases from V and 3 bases from J, with 11 bases between. The CDR3 length is 13 residues. Germline V gene lookup returns CDR1 SGHTA and CDR2 FQGNSA. Study results and caveats: A handful of donors had 5% to 6% of their naive CD4 clonotypes in common. Clonotype sharing among donors was expected to depend on sequencing depth. What limited the represented genetic and exposure-history diversity was the small number of donors.

A word on this clone: As yet, its antigen is unknown. Other DNA sequences in this sample translate to the same CDR3.

The clonotype was recovered from a man between 18 and 35 years old in good health. The V call is TRBV7-2, the J call TRBJ2-7; D call uncertain. Sample: memory CD4+ T cells sorted from blood. This sample's subset: CD45RA-negative fraction. This CDR3 is CASSPDGFYEQYF. CDR3 DNA sequence: TGTGCCAGCAGCCCGGACGGCTTCTACGAGCAGTACTTC.